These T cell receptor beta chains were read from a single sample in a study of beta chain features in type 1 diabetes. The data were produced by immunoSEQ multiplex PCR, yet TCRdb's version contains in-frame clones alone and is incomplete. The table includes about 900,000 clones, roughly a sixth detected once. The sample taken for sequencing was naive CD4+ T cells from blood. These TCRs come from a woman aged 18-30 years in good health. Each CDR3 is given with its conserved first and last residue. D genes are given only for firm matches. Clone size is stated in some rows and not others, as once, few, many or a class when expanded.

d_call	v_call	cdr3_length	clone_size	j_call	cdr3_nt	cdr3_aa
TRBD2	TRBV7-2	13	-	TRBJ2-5	TGTGCCAGCAGCCCCGGACTAGTCGAGACCCAGTACTTC	CASSPGLVETQYF
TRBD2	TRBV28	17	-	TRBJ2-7	TGTGCCAGCAGTTCGTCAAGTAGCGGGAGGGTCTCCTACGAGCAGTACTTC	CASSSSSSGRVSYEQYF
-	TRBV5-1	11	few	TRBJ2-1	TGCGCCAGCGGGGAGGACAATGAGCAGTTCTTC	CASGEDNEQFF
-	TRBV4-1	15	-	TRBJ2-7	TGCGCCAGCAGCCAAGGGGACGGGACTTTCTACGAGCAGTACTTC	CASSQGDGTFYEQYF
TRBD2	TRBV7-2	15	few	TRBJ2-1	TGTGCCAGCAGCTGGAAGACGGGAGGTTCGAGTGAGCAGTTCTTC	CASSWKTGGSSEQFF
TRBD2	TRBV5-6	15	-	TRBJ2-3	TGTGCCAGCAGCTTTGCGGGACTAGCGGGAGGGGCGCAGTATTTT	CASSFAGLAGGAQYF
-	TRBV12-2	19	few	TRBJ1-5	TGTGCAAGTCGCTTATTTCGACAGCAGGCGGTCCTTAGCAATCAGCCCCAGCATTTT	CASRLFRQQAVLSNQPQHF
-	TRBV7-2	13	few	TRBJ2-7	TGTGCCAGCAGCTTCAGAAACGGTTACGAGCAGTACTTC	CASSFRNGYEQYF
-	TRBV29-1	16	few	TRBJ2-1	TGCAGCGTTGTGAGTCGGGAACATTACTCCTACAATGAGCAGTTCTTC	CSVVSREHYSYNEQFF
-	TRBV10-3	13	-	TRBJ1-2	TGTGCCATCAGTGAGGGCCTCTACTATGGCTACACCTTC	CAISEGLYYGYTF
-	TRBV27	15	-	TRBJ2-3	TGTGCCAGCGGCCCCCGAAGGTTAGAGGGAGATACGCAGTATTTT	CASGPRRLEGDTQYF
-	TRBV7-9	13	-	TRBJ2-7	TGTGCCAGCAGCCCCGACATTATCTACGAGCAGTACTTC	CASSPDIIYEQYF
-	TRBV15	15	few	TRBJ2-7	TGTGCCACCAGCAGAGAAATGGTGGGGTTTTACGAGCAGTACTTC	CATSREMVGFYEQYF
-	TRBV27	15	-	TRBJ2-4	TGTGCCAGCAGTTCCGGGAGTTTAGCCAAAAACATTCAGTACTTC	CASSSGSLAKNIQYF
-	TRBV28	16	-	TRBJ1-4	TGTGCCAGCAGTTTTTCGACCGGGACGGCTAATGAAAAACTGTTTTTT	CASSFSTGTANEKLFF
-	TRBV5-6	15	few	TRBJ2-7	TGTGCCAGCAGCATGCAGGAGGCCTACTCCTACGAGCAGTACTTC	CASSMQEAYSYEQYF
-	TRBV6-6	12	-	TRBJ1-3	TGTGCCAGCAGTAGAGACAGAAACACCATATATTTT	CASSRDRNTIYF
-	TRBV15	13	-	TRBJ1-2	TGTGCCACCAGCAGGAAGGTTTCGGAGATCGACACCTTC	CATSRKVSEIDTF
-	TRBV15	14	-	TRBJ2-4	TGTGCCACCAGTGGGTCCGGGGCCAAAAACATTCAGTACTTC	CATSGSGAKNIQYF
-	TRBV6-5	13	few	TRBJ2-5	TGTGCCAGCAGTTACACAGGGTCTGGGACCCAGTACTTC	CASSYTGSGTQYF
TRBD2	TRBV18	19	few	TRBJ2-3	TGTGCCAGCTCACCGGGACTAGCGGGAGGGCCTTCCGCAACAGATACGCAGTATTTT	CASSPGLAGGPSATDTQYF
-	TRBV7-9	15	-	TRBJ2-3	TGTGCCAGCAGCTTACCGTTCGGGAGCTCAGATACGCAGTATTTT	CASSLPFGSSDTQYF
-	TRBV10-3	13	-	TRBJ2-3	TGTGCCATCAGGGACCCAGCCACAGATACGCAGTATTTT	CAIRDPATDTQYF
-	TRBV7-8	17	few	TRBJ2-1	TGTGCCAGCAGGCCCACATCCCCCCGCTGGAGGAGGAATGAGCAGTTCTTC	CASRPTSPRWRRNEQFF
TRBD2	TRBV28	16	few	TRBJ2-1	TGTGCCAGCAGTTTATGGTCTAGCGGAACCTACAATGAGCAGTTCTTC	CASSLWSSGTYNEQFF
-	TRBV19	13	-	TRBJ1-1	TGTGCCAGTAGTATAGGGGCTGGGCATGAAGCTTTCTTT	CASSIGAGHEAFF
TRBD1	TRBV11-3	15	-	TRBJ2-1	TGTGCCAGCAGCCGTGGACAGGGTGGGAACAATGAGCAGTTCTTC	CASSRGQGGNNEQFF
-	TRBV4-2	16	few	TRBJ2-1	TGTGCCAGCAGCCAAGACGAGGGGATCTCCTACAATGAGCAGTTCTTC	CASSQDEGISYNEQFF
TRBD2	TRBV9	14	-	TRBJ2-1	TGTGCCAGCAGCCCACAGCGGGAATACAATGAGCAGTTCTTC	CASSPQREYNEQFF
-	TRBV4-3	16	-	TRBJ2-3	TGCGCCAGCAGCCAAGCTGTCGGGAGTAGCACAGATACGCAGTATTTT	CASSQAVGSSTDTQYF
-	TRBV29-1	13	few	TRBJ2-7	TGCAGCGTGCTAGCACTTCTAGCCTACGAGCAGTACTTC	CSVLALLAYEQYF
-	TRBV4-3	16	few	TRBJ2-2	TGCGCCAGCAGCCTCGAGCGGGCTAGCTACACCGGGGAGCTGTTTTTT	CASSLERASYTGELFF
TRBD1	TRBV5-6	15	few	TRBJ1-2	TGTGCCAGCAGCTTGTCAGGGGGGATCCCATCGGGCTACACCTTC	CASSLSGGIPSGYTF
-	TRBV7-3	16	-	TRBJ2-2	TGTGCCAGCAGCCCCAAGGGGACCAAGAACACCGGGGAGCTGTTTTTT	CASSPKGTKNTGELFF
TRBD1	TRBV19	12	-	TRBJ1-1	TGTGCCAGTAGTAACAGGGGTCCTGAAGCTTTCTTT	CASSNRGPEAFF
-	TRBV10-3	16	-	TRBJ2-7	TGTGCCATCAGTGCTTTTTCAGGGCCTCTTGGCTACGAGCAGTACTTC	CAISAFSGPLGYEQYF
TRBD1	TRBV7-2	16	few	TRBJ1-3	TGTGCCAGCAGCGACAGGACAGGGGGCATAGGAAACACCATATATTTT	CASSDRTGGIGNTIYF
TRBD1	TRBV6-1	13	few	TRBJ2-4	TGTGCCAGCAGTGGGACAGGGGTGGACATTCAGTACTTC	CASSGTGVDIQYF
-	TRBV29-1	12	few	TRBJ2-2	TGCAGCGTTGCGGGCAGGGGAGGGGAGCTGTTTTTT	CSVAGRGGELFF
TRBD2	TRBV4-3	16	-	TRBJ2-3	TGCGCCAGCAGCCAGGGACTAGCGGGGAATCCAGATACGCAGTATTTT	CASSQGLAGNPDTQYF
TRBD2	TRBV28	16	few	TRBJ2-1	TGTGCCAGCAGTTTGGGCTGGCTAGCGGGAGTCAATGAGCAGTTCTTC	CASSLGWLAGVNEQFF
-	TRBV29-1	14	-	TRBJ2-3	TGCAGCGCAAACCCGGGACATAGCACAGATACGCAGTATTTT	CSANPGHSTDTQYF
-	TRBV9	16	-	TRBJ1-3	TGTGCCAGCAGCGTAGGCCCTATCCGCTCTGGAAACACCATATATTTT	CASSVGPIRSGNTIYF
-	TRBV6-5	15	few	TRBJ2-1	TGTGCCAGCAGCACACAGAGTCCCGTCTACAATGAGCAGTTCTTC	CASSTQSPVYNEQFF
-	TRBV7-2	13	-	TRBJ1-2	TGTGCCAGCAGCCAATCAGGTAGTCGTGGCTACACCTTC	CASSQSGSRGYTF
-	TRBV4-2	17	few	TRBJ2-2	TGTGCCAGCAGCCAGGAGACTCGACTGGGGAACACCGGGGAGCTGTTTTTT	CASSQETRLGNTGELFF
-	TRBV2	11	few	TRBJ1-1	TGTGCCAGCAGTCGAGGGGATGAAGCTTTCTTT	CASSRGDEAFF
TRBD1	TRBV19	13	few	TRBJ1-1	TGTGCCAGTAGTGACACAGGGGAAACTGAAGCTTTCTTT	CASSDTGETEAFF
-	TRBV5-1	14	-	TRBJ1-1	TGCGCCAGCAGCCCAGGACCGCTGAACACTGAAGCTTTCTTT	CASSPGPLNTEAFF